Following are 9 T cell receptor beta chains from one sample sequenced in a study of cytomegalovirus exposure and HLA in healthy donors. The PCR employed 60 Vbeta primers together with 13 Jbeta primers. Sequencing was performed with immunoSEQ multiplex PCR; in TCRdb, only in-frame clones are kept and a portion is missing. This sample contains under 200,000 clones. The sequenced sample consisted of PBMCs. These receptors all stem from a man aged 30 to 39 in good health and CMV-seronegative.

The chain links TRBV7-9 to TRBJ1-2, with 7 positions matching TRBD1. Per germline, CDR1 SEHNR and CDR2 FQNEAQ (reference sequence). V lost 5 bases to trimming and J lost 2 bases; unmatched junction nucleotides: 5. This CDR3 has 14 residues. In DNA, the CDR3 is TGTGCCAGCAGCGCCACAGGGGCCAACTATGGCTACACCTTC. Translation gives CASSATGANYGYTF.

The V and J genes are TRBV5-1 and TRBJ2-7; D is undetermined. This CDR3 is 12 amino acids long. Per germline, CDR1 SGHRS and CDR2 YFSETQ. V was cut by 1 base and J by 6 bases, with 8 bases left in between. CDR3 sequence (DNA): TGCGCCAGCAGCTTGACCGGGTCCGAGCAGTACTTC. This sequence encodes CASSLTGSEQYF.

The rearrangement links TRBV29-1 to TRBJ1-3; possibly TRBD1 for D (5 bases). Germline assignment: CDR1 SQVTM and CDR2 ANQGSEA. The CDR3 totals 14 residues. Trimming removed 2 bases from V and 0 bases from J, with 8 bases in between. The CDR3 coding sequence is TGCAGCGTTGAAAACAGGCCCTCTGGAAACACCATATATTTT. Residues: CSVENRPSGNTIYF. The full variable domain, completed using reference TRBV29-1 and TRBJ1-3, is SAVISQKPSRDICQRGTSLTIQCQVDSQVTMMFWYRQQPGQSLTLIATANQGSEATYESGFVIDKFPISRPNLTFSTLTVSNMSPEDSSIYLCSVENRPSGNTIYFGEGSWLTVV.

The rearrangement uses TRBV28 and TRBJ1-2; 9 bases line up with TRBD1. The V and J ends lost 4 bases and 7 bases, in that order; junction bases with no gene match: 7. Looked up from germline, CDR1 is MDHEN and CDR2 is SYDVKM. The CDR3 length is 14 residues. The CDR3 spells CASSSGTGFSGYTF. CDR3 DNA sequence: TGTGCCAGCAGTTCCGGGACAGGGTTTTCTGGCTACACCTTC.

The chain is built from TRBV12-2 and TRBJ2-7; the listed D gene, TRBD1, was not tested against the DNA. TRBV12-2 is a pseudogene locus. CDR3 length: 16 amino acids. The CDR3 DNA is TGTGCAAGTCGCTTAGTGGGACAGGGAAAAAAGGACGAGCAGTACTTC. It codes for CASRLVGQGKKDEQYF.

The V gene is TRBV28, the J gene TRBJ1-1; D perhaps matches TRBD1 (6 bases). Trimming removed 8 bases from V and 1 base from J, with 17 bases in between. This CDR3 has 15 residues. Germline-derived CDR1 and CDR2 are MDHEN and SYDVKM. The CDR3 is CASPPIGGPNTEAFF. The CDR3, as DNA: TGTGCCAGCCCACCAATAGGGGGACCGAACACTGAAGCTTTCTTT.

The chain recombines TRBV5-1 with TRBJ1-6; no reliable D call. The CDR3 contains 14 residues. V dropped 5 bases and J dropped 10 bases, with 16 bases sitting between them. Looked up from germline, CDR1 is SGHRS and CDR2 is YFSETQ. CDR3 sequence reads: CASRPGDGESPLHF. In DNA form, the CDR3 reads TGCGCCAGCAGACCGGGAGATGGGGAATCACCCCTCCACTTT.

V gene TRBV28 combines with J gene TRBJ2-7; possibly TRBD1 for D (6 bases). The CDR3 has 15 amino acids. V gave up 4 bases and J gave up 0 bases, with 13 bases separating them. The germline gives CDR1 MDHEN, CDR2 SYDVKM. The CDR3 here is CASSYRESASYEQYF. In nucleotides, the CDR3 is TGTGCCAGCAGTTACAGGGAGTCGGCCTCCTACGAGCAGTACTTC.

The chain employs TRBV2 and TRBJ2-6; D is perhaps TRBD2 (6 bases). Germline-derived CDR1 and CDR2 are SNHLY and FYNNEI. The CDR3 contains 16 residues. The ends were cut back, 3 bases at V and 1 base at J, with 10 bases in the middle. The CDR3 DNA is TGTGCCAGCAGTGATTTCGGGAGATCTGGGGCCAACGTCCTGACTTTC. This translates into CASSDFGRSGANVLTF.